This T cell receptor beta chain originates from a study of shared clonotypes between healthy human individuals. Study-wide findings and caveats: Generation of non-shared clonotypes was less probable than generation of clonotypes shared by all four donors.

This clone was counted once. As yet, its antigen is unknown. Trimming removed 6 bases from V and 8 bases from J; junction bases left unmatched: 9. Germline CDR1 MDHEN, CDR2 SYDVKM. The CDR3 has 15 amino acids. The table came from immunoSEQ multiplex PCR; TCRdb's copy has only in-frame clones and leaves some out. The sample yields 550,000 to 700,000 clones, 60% to 75% seen once. This TCR was recovered from a woman aged 25 to 39 in good health. The sample taken for sequencing was memory CD4+ T cells sorted from blood. Sample subset: CD45RA-negative fraction. The V call is TRBV28, the J call TRBJ1-4; 10 nucleotides line up with TRBD1. DNA of the CDR3: TGTGCCAGCAGACCCGCGGGACAGGGGTCGGAAAAACTGTTTTTT. Translation: CASRPAGQGSEKLFF.